The present TCR beta chain was sequenced within a study of T cell clonality in common variable immunodeficiency. General study findings and limits: Compared with healthy controls, CVID subjects showed increased TCRbeta clonality, mostly in about a third. Reportedly, TCR beta sequences from common variable immunodeficiency showed fewer deletions and N-nucleotide insertions.

Using immunoSEQ multiplex PCR, the repertoire was profiled, and TCRdb retains in-frame clones only, with some absent. The sample was found to contain about 30,000 clones, and every one recurs. This clone was recorded many times. Its target is unknown. CVID subjects were 15 female and 25 to 35 male, aged roughly 9 to 64. Most patients and controls had Caucasian heritage. Sequencing was performed on peripheral blood mononuclear cells. The source of this sequence is a human donor with common variable immunodeficiency.

The sequenced part of the CDR3 DNA is TGTGCTAGTGGTTTGGTAAAGGGGGCGAGGAATGAAAAA. Its protein is CASGLVKGARNEK. The complete CDR3 reads CASGLVKGARNEKLFF. The V and J genes are TRBV12-5 and TRBJ1-4; 7 bases match TRBD1. The sequence runs out 3 residues before the end of the CDR3; the remainder is reconstructed from the germline J gene. The CDR3 length is 16 residues. Germline trimming cut 0 bases from V and 5 bases from J; bases unmatched to any gene: 6. CDR1 is LGHNT and CDR2 is FRNRAP in the germline V gene.